This T cell receptor beta chain was profiled in a study of shared clonotypes between healthy human individuals. The germline V gene has CDR1 MNHEY and CDR2 SVGAGI. The CDR3 extends over 15 amino acids. The ends were cut back, 1 base at V and 5 bases at J, with 14 bases in the middle. General study findings and limits: In having few donors, the study represented limited genetic and exposure-history diversity.

An even split of each subset's genomic DNA across several immunoSEQ plates was performed. The protocol was immunoSEQ multiplex PCR, while the TCRdb copy is restricted to in-frame clones and leaves out a portion. Of about 2.4 million clones listed, approximately 94% are singletons. Remarks on this clone: Its antigen remains unknown.

CD4+ cells were split into CD45RA+ naive and CD45RA-negative memory subsets. Material: naive CD4+ T cells from PBMCs. Stated subset: CD45RA+ positively selected. The sequence came from a young man in good health. Some clones in this sample may be carry-over from other donors' samples. This rearrangement joins TRBV6-5 to TRBJ1-1; TRBD1 might be the D (6 bases). The CDR3 nucleotides read TGTGCCAGCAGTTACTGGGCACAGGGAGGAACTGAAGCTTTCTTT. Protein product: CASSYWAQGGTEAFF.